This record covers a single T cell receptor (beta chain). V lost 9 bases to trimming and J lost 0 bases; unmatched junction nucleotides: 5. From germline, CDR1 is MNHEY and CDR2 SVGAGI. CDR3 size: 14 residues. Produced via immunoSEQ multiplex PCR; TCRdb's table is partial and in-frame only. The sample lists tens of thousands of clones, roughly 85% occurring once. The data were taken from a study of blood T cell repertoires in COVID-19. Study overall: COVID-19 samples from acute and convalescent phases originated in the United States, Italy and Spain. T cells, B-cell-depleted T cells, or PBMCs provided the cDNA or gDNA that served as material.

The clonotype was recovered from a man aged 30 to 45 with acute or convalescent COVID-19. Sequences were obtained from peripheral blood. The chain employs TRBV6-5 and TRBJ1-5, with TRBD1 identical over 7 bases. CDR3 nucleotides: TGTGCCAGTTCAACAGGGGCTAGCAATCAGCCCCAGCATTTT. Encoded protein: CASSTGASNQPQHF.